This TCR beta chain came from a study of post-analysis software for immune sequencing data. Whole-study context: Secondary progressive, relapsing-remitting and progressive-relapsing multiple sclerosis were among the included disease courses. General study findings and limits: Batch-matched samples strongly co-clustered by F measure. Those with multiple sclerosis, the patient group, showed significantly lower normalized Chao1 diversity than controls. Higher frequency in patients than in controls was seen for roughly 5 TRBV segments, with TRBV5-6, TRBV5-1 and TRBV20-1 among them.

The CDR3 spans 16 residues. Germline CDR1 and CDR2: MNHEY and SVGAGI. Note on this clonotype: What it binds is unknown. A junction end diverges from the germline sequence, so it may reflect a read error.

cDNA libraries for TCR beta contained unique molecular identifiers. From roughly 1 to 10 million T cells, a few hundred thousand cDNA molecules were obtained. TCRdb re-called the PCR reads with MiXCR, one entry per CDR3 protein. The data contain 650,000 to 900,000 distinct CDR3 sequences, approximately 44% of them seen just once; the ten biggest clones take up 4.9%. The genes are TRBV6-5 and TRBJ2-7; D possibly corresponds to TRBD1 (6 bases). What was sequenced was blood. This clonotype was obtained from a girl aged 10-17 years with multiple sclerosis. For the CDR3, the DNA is TGTGCCAGCAGTTTCATCGGAAGGACAGCCGACTACGAGAAGTACTTC. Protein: CASSFIGRTADYEKYF.